The 3 T cell receptor beta chains in this list originate from one sample, sequenced in a study of blood T cell repertoires in COVID-19 (dated by TCRdb to about 2020). Library creation used the immunoSEQ multiplex PCR assay. This immuneACCESS table, as held by TCRdb, lists in-frame sequences with V and J called but not all clones. Of the missing ones, under half trace to an unresolved V gene in checked studies; the others have no known cause. Recorded for this sample are around 100,000 clones; under 90% of them occurred a single time. The ten largest clones take up roughly 22% of the sample. The sample comprised peripheral blood. These receptors originate from a human donor in a cohort sampled during active COVID-19.

The rearrangement joins TRBV5-1 to TRBJ1-4; a weak D match, TRBD1 (5 bases). In germline, CDR1 is SGHRS, CDR2 YFSETQ. Trimming took 4 bases from V and 5 from J, leaving 18 bases between them. The CDR3 contains 16 residues. The CDR3 DNA is TGCGCCAGCAGCGCGCATTGGCAGGGTTTAAATGAAAAACTGTTTTTT. Its translation is CASSAHWQGLNEKLFF. Full variable domain (rest looked up from reference TRBV5-1 and TRBJ1-4): KAGVTQTPRYLIKTRGQQVTLSCSPISGHRSVSWYQQTPGQGLQFLFEYFSETQRNKGNFPGRFSGRQFSNSRSEMNVSTLELGDSALYLCASSAHWQGLNEKLFFGSGTQLSVL.

In the case of this clone: The sample has other DNA sequences that encode this CDR3 too. The chain employs TRBV7-9 and TRBJ2-7, with TRBD1 as a possible D gene (6 bases). CDR3 length: 12 amino acids. Germline-derived CDR1 and CDR2 are SEHNR and FQNEAQ (reference sequence). Deletions cut 6 bases from V and 4 bases from J, with 10 bases between. CDR3 loop: CASSLTGYEQYF. For the CDR3, the DNA is TGTGCCAGCAGTCTTACAGGGTACGAGCAGTACTTC.

This chain joins TRBV7-2 and TRBJ2-5; D perhaps matches TRBD2 (6 bases). CDR3 length: 13 amino acids. CDR1 is SGHTA and CDR2 is FQGNSA in the germline V gene. The germline V and J ends were trimmed by 5 bases and 2 bases, with 9 bases remaining between them. The CDR3 loop is CASSKGRQETQYF. The CDR3 bases are TGTGCCAGCAGCAAAGGGAGGCAAGAGACCCAGTACTTC.